This TCR beta chain came from a study of technical replicates of blood from a few donors. CDR1 is MNHEY and CDR2 is SMNVEV in the germline V gene (reference sequence). The CDR3 has 16 residues. The V gene lost 1 base and the J gene lost 2 bases, with 13 bases spanning the gap. Some clones are missing from TCRdb's copy, which holds only in-frame ones; the method was immunoSEQ multiplex PCR. The sample holds about 100,000 clones, about 94% seen once. This TCR was sampled from a human donor in good health. Specimen: T cells isolated from PBMCs. The V call is TRBV27, the J call TRBJ2-3; tentative D call: TRBD2 (5 bases). The CDR3 coding sequence is TGTGCCAGCAGTTTATTGCGAGGGTATGACACAGATACGCAGTATTTT. It yields the protein CASSLLRGYDTDTQYF.